The clone carrying this T cell receptor beta chain was detected a few times. V lost 4 bases, J lost 5 bases, and 10 bases stayed unmatched. CDR1 is SGHRS and CDR2 is YFSETQ in the germline V gene. The CDR3 runs to 15 residues. This record belongs to a study of T cells in Graves' hyperthyroidism and ophthalmopathy. From RNA transcripts, TCR beta CDR3 regions were amplified. The TCR CDR3 first-round RT-PCR relied on the HTBI primer set. MiXCR, run by TCRdb on the multiplex PCR reads, gives a single entry per CDR3 protein. The repertoire holds roughly 300,000 distinct CDR3 sequences, around 20% seen once, with over 40% in the top ten.

The origin of this receptor is a woman aged 45-59 years with Graves' hyperthyroidism. The rearrangement joins TRBV5-1 to TRBJ2-5; TRBD1 matches at 8 bases. The sequencing sample was made of blood. Here the CDR3 reads CASSQGTGWVETQYF. The CDR3 DNA reads as TGCGCCAGCAGCCAAGGGACAGGTTGGGTTGAGACCCAGTACTTC.